The 12 T cell receptor beta chains presented below share a single source sample, sequenced in a study of blood T cell repertoires in COVID-19. Using immunoSEQ multiplex PCR, the repertoire was profiled, and TCRdb retains in-frame clones only, with some absent. Here the sample spans some 30,000 clones, more than 70% being singletons. The specimen sequenced was peripheral blood. Receptor source: an elderly man with active COVID-19.

V is TRBV12-5 and J is TRBJ2-2, with 9 bases fitting TRBD1. CDR1 LGHNT and CDR2 FRNRAP come from the germline V gene. The CDR3 has 17 residues. With V trimmed by 2 bases and J by 4 bases, 8 bases remained unmatched. CDR3: CASGLPAGTGSTGELFF. DNA of the CDR3: TGTGCTAGTGGTTTGCCCGCCGGGACAGGGAGCACCGGGGAGCTGTTTTTT.

This clone was picked up one time. This chain joins TRBV9 and TRBJ2-1; 13 nucleotides align to TRBD2. This CDR3 is built from 16 residues. With V trimmed by 3 bases and J by 7 bases, 7 bases remained unmatched. Germline CDR1 and CDR2: SGDLS and YYNGEE. CDR3 nucleotide sequence: TGTGCCAGCAGCGCCCTAGGGACTAGCGGGGTGAATGAGCAGTTCTTC. It is translated as CASSALGTSGVNEQFF.

The V call is TRBV6-2 or TRBV6-3, the J call TRBJ2-1, with TRBD2 identical over 12 bases. CDR1 and CDR2 (germline): MNHEY, SVGEGT. V shed 2 bases and J 3 bases; nucleotides not matched to a gene: 11. CDR3 length: 19 residues. DNA for the CDR3: TGTGCCAGCAGTTACCCGACTAGCGGGGGCTTAAATTTCTACAATGAGCAGTTCTTC. Amino acid sequence: CASSYPTSGGLNFYNEQFF.

This clone was counted once. This chain connects TRBV10-1 to TRBJ1-1; no definite D call. The V end lost 4 bases, the J end lost 3 bases, and 9 bases lay between the germline ends. CDR3 length: 13 amino acids. Germline V gene lookup returns CDR1 WNHNN and CDR2 SYGVQD (reference sequence). Here the CDR3 DNA reads TGCGCCAGCAGTGTGAGGAGGGACACTGAAGCTTTCTTT. This gives the protein CASSVRRDTEAFF.

This clone came up a few times. The gene calls are TRBV6-1 and TRBJ1-2; D may be TRBD1 (6 bases). This CDR3 has 13 residues. Trimming shortened V by 3 bases and J by 5 bases, and 10 bases separated the two germline ends. CDR1 and CDR2 (germline): MNHNS, SASEGT. CDR3 DNA sequence: TGTGCCAGCAGTGATGACAGGTCTTATGGCTACACCTTC. Translating it yields CASSDDRSYGYTF.

This chain links TRBV7-3 with TRBJ2-6, with 8 nucleotides matching TRBD1. Germline loops: CDR1 SGHTA, CDR2 FQGTGA. Trimming took 4 bases from V and 4 from J; bases not matched to a gene: 9. The CDR3 has 17 amino acids. The CDR3, as DNA: TGTGCCAGCAGCTCCTGGCAGGGGGCGTTGGGGGCCAACGTCCTGACTTTC. The encoded protein is CASSSWQGALGANVLTF.

CDR3 region: CASSLRLAGGLGTDTQYF. The CDR3 bases are TGTGCCAGCAGCTTACGACTAGCGGGGGGCCTAGGCACAGATACGCAGTATTTT. The chain joins TRBV5-6 to TRBJ2-3, with TRBD2 matching 13 bases. In germline, CDR1 is SGHDT, CDR2 YYEEEE. The V segment lost 2 bases and the J segment 1 base; nucleotides outside the gene matches: 7. There are 18 residues in the CDR3.

As DNA, the CDR3 is TGTGCCAGCAGCGTCACCACACGACCGGGTTACACCGGGGAGCTGTTTTTT. Translation gives CASSVTTRPGYTGELFF. The genes are TRBV9 and TRBJ2-2; D is unresolved. The CDR3 runs to 17 residues. The ends were cut back, 2 bases at V and 3 bases at J, with 17 bases in the middle. Germline-derived CDR1 and CDR2 are SGDLS and YYNGEE.

The rearrangement joins TRBV19 to TRBJ1-2; D is unresolved. This CDR3 comprises 13 residues. The V gene lost 11 bases and the J gene lost 3 bases, with 16 bases spanning the gap. The V gene's germline CDR1 is LNHDA and CDR2 SQIVND (reference sequence). CDR3: CAGRPGNDYGYTF. CDR3 nucleotide sequence: TGTGCCGGAAGGCCGGGAAACGACTATGGCTACACCTTC.

This CDR3 is CASSGRGGETQYF. The CDR3, as DNA: TGTGCCAGCAGCGGCAGGGGTGGAGAGACCCAGTACTTC. The chain is built from TRBV7-6 and TRBJ2-5, with D possibly being TRBD1 (6 bases). V lost 5 bases and J 4 bases, leaving 11 bases between the germline ends. There are 13 residues in the CDR3. CDR1 is SGHVS and CDR2 is FNYEAQ in the germline V gene.

This chain joins TRBV23-1 and TRBJ2-6; 8 bases map to TRBD1. TRBV23-1 is treated as an ORF (open reading frame) with a function not yet certain. The CDR3 totals 18 residues. With 4 bases clipped from V and 0 bases from J, the junction kept 8 bases outside the gene matches. CDR3 loop: CASSPPWTGISGANVLTF. As DNA, the CDR3 is TGCGCCAGCAGTCCCCCATGGACAGGGATCTCTGGGGCCAACGTCCTGACTTTC.

J is TRBJ1-2 and V is TRBV2; TRBD1 matches at 11 bases. V gave up 6 bases and J gave up 4 bases; unmatched junction bases: 7. Germline values: CDR1 SNHLY, CDR2 FYNNEI. The CDR3 is made up of 15 amino acids. This CDR3 is CASRDWDRGGYGYTF. The DNA of the CDR3 is TGTGCCAGCAGGGATTGGGACAGGGGGGGCTATGGCTACACCTTC.